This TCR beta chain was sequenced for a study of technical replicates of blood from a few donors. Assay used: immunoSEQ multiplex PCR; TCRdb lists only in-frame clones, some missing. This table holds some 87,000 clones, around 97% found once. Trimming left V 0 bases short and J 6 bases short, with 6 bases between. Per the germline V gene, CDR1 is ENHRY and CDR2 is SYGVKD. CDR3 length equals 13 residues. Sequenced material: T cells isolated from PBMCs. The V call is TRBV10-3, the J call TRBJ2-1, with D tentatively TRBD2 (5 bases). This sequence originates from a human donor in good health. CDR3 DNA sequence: TGTGCCATCAGTGAGTCGAGGGTCAATGAGCAGTTCTTC. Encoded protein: CAISESRVNEQFF.